Listed below are T cell receptor beta chains from one sample, sequenced in a study of cytomegalovirus exposure and HLA in healthy donors. Sequenced by immunoSEQ multiplex PCR; TCRdb stores in-frame clones only, minus some. The table has more than 120,000 clones, roughly 76% seen once. Sequencing was performed on PBMCs. The receptors here all came from a woman under 40 in good health and CMV-seronegative. Each CDR3 is given with its conserved first and last residue. Fields, in order: CDR3 length, J gene, V gene, CDR3 protein.

length: 14
J: TRBJ2-4
V: TRBV19
CDR3: CASSPGGLAGVQYF

length: 14
J: TRBJ2-5
V: TRBV11-2
CDR3: CASSLGRGGETQYF

length: 15
J: TRBJ1-2
V: TRBV19
CDR3: CASSTHTGTNYGYTF

length: 12
J: TRBJ1-1
V: TRBV25-1
CDR3: CATRGPNTEAFF

length: 14
J: TRBJ2-7
V: TRBV7-2
CDR3: CASSPGHRSNEQYF

length: 15
J: TRBJ1-5
V: TRBV9
CDR3: CASSVAGGGNQPQHF

length: 16
J: TRBJ2-1
V: TRBV5-1
CDR3: CASSLDGTGGAYEQFF

length: 16
J: TRBJ2-3
V: TRBV27
CDR3: CASSSRTSGPTDTQYF

length: 14
J: TRBJ1-4
V: TRBV4-3
CDR3: CASSQNRWGRGLFF

length: 14
J: TRBJ2-7
V: TRBV2
CDR3: CASSARTGAYEQYF

length: 11
J: TRBJ2-1
V: TRBV20-1
CDR3: CSATGYNEQFF

length: 13
J: TRBJ1-2
V: TRBV6-1
CDR3: CASSVDRGYGYTF

length: 16
J: TRBJ1-5
V: TRBV15
CDR3: CATSREGGYSNQPQHF

length: 14
J: TRBJ1-4
V: TRBV5-1
CDR3: CASSLGTGREKLFF

length: 18
J: TRBJ2-1
V: TRBV29-1
CDR3: CSVEFTGLAGGPWGEQFF

length: 15
J: TRBJ2-1
V: TRBV2
CDR3: CASSLTGNPYNEQFF

length: 11
J: TRBJ2-1
V: TRBV29-1
CDR3: CSVGSGVEQFF

length: 14
J: TRBJ2-7
V: TRBV27
CDR3: CASSDVGGSYEQYF

length: 18
J: TRBJ1-4
V: TRBV6-4
CDR3: CASSDSEGQRQRNEKLFF

length: 16
J: TRBJ1-4
V: TRBV27
CDR3: CASSPGTGRANEKLFF

length: 13
J: TRBJ1-2
V: TRBV27
CDR3: CASSFTASYGYTF

length: 12
J: TRBJ1-2
V: TRBV7-2
CDR3: CASSFPGYRYTF

length: 11
J: TRBJ2-3
V: TRBV6-1
CDR3: CASSGGDTQYF

length: 16
J: TRBJ2-7
V: TRBV10-1
CDR3: CASSPLAGGRSYEQYF

length: 14
J: TRBJ2-4
V: TRBV6-1
CDR3: CASSQRTAVGIQYF

length: 16
J: TRBJ2-3
V: TRBV14
CDR3: CASSHLEREPGDTQYF

length: 15
J: TRBJ1-4
V: TRBV28
CDR3: CASSLLGTGDEKLFF

length: 13
J: TRBJ2-7
V: TRBV27
CDR3: CASSFSGFYEQYF

length: 15
J: TRBJ2-7
V: TRBV5-6
CDR3: CASSRNPGQTYEQYF

length: 12
J: TRBJ2-7
V: TRBV5-4
CDR3: CAMSGTAYEQYF

length: 13
J: NA
V: TRBV4-3
CDR3: CASSKDISYEQYF

length: 16
J: TRBJ2-7
V: TRBV7-9
CDR3: CSSSPSPGADSHEQYF

length: 16
J: TRBJ2-5
V: TRBV19
CDR3: CASSSPGLAVLETQYF

length: 15
J: TRBJ2-3
V: TRBV7-9
CDR3: CASSLSGTTTDTQYF

length: 17
J: TRBJ1-1
V: TRBV6-1
CDR3: CASSERGRPRGNTEAFF

length: 14
J: TRBJ1-3
V: TRBV6-1
CDR3: CASSPTYSGNTIYF

length: 14
J: TRBJ2-7
V: TRBV5-1
CDR3: CASSFGRQGFEQYF

length: 15
J: TRBJ2-1
V: TRBV7-6
CDR3: CASSLAGTPYNEQFF

length: 16
J: TRBJ2-1
V: TRBV6-4
CDR3: CASSDSKYRPYNEQFF

length: 15
J: TRBJ2-5
V: TRBV5-4
CDR3: CASSEGTGVQETQYF

length: 15
J: TRBJ2-6
V: TRBV19
CDR3: CASSVRGPGANVLTF

length: 15
J: TRBJ2-1
V: TRBV7-9
CDR3: CASTEEGSAYNEQFF